This T cell receptor (beta chain) emerged from a study of molecular identifiers for immune sequencing clone quantification. This clonotype was counted a few times. The junction departs from the called germline gene at one end, perhaps through a read error. Naive CD8 sequencing libraries were generated from roughly 20,000 to 1,000,000 sorted cells, with 10%, 30% or 50% RNA as input. The authors built bulk TCR libraries by previously described methods with listed TCR primers. TCRdb fed the PCR reads into MiXCR, producing one record per CDR3 protein. This table holds over 65,000 distinct CDR3 sequences, around a quarter found once. The specimen was naive CD8+ T cells from blood, with Jurkat cell RNA spiked in. The subset: FACS-sorted CD8+CD4-CCR7+CD45RA+ naive T cells. The receptor comes from a human donor in good health. Some libraries in this study had Jurkat cell RNA spiked in.

The CDR3 coding sequence is TGTGCCAGCAGCGCCCCACTCGGGACTAGCAGAGATACGCAGTATTTT. Protein sequence: CASSAPLGTSRDTQYF. V is TRBV9 and J is TRBJ2-3, with 9 nucleotides matching TRBD2. The CDR3 totals 16 residues. Germline CDR1 reads SGDLS; CDR2 reads YYNGEE.